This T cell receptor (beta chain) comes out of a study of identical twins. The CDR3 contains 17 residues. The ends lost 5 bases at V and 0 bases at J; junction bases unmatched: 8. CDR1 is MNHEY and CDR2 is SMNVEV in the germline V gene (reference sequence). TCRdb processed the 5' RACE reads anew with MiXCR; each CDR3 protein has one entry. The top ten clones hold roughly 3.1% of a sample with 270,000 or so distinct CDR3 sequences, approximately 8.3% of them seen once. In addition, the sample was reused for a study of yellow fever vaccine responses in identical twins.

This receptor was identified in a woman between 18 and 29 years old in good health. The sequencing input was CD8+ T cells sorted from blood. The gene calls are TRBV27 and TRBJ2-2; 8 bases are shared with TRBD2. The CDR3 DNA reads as TGTGCCAGCAGTCCACCCGGGGGGGTGCCGAACACCGGGGAGCTGTTTTTT. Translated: CASSPPGGVPNTGELFF.